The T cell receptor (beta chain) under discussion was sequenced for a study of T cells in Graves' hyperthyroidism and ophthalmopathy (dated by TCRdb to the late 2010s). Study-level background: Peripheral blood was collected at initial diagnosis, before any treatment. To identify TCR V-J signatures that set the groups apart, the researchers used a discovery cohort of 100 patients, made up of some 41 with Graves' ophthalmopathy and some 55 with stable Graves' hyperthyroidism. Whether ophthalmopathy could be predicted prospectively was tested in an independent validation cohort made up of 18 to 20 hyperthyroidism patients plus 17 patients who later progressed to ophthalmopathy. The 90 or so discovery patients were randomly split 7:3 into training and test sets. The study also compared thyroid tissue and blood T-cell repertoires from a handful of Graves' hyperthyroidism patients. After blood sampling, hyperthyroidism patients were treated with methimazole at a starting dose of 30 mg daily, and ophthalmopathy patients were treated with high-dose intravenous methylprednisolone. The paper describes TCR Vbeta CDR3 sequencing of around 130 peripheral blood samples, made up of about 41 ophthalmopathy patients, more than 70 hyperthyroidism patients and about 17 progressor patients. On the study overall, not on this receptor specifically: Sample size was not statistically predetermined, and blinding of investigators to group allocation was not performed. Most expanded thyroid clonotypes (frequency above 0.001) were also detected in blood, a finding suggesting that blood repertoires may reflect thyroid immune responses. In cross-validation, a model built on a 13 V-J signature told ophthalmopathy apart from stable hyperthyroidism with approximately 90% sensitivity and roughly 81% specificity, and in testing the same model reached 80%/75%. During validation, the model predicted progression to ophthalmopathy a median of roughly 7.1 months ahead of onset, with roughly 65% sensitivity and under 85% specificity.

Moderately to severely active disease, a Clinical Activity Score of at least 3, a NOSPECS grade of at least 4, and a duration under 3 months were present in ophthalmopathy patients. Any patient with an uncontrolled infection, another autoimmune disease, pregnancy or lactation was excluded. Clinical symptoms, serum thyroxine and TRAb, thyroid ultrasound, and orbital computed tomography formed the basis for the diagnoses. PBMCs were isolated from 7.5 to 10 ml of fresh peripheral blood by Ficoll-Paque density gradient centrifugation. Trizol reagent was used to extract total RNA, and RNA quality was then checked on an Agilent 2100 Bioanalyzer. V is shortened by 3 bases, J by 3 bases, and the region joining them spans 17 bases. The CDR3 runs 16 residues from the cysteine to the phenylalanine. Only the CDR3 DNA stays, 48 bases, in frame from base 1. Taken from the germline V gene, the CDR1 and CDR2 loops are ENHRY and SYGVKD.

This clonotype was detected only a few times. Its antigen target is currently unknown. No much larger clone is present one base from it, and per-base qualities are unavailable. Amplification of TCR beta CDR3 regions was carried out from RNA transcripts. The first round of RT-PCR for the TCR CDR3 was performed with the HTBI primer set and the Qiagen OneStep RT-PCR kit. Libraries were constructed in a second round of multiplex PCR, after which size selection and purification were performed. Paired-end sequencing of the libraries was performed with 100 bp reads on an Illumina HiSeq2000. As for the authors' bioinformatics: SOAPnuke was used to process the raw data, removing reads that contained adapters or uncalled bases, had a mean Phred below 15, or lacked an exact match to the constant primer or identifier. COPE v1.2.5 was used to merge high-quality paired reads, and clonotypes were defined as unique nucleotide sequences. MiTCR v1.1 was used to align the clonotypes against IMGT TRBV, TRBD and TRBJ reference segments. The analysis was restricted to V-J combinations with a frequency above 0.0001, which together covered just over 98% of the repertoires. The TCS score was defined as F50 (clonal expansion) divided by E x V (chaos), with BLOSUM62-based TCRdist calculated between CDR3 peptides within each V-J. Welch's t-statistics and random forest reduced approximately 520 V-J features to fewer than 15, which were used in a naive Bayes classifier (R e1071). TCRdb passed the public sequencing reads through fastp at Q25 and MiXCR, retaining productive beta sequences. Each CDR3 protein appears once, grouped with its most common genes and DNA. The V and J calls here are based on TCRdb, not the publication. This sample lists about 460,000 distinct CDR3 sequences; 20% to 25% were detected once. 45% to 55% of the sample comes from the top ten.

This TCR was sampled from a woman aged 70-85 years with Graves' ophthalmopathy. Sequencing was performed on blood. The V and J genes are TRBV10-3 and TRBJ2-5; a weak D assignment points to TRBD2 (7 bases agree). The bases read TGTGCCATCAGTGATCGGGGAGGGGGGAAAAAAGAGACCCAGTACTTC. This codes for CAISDRGGGKKETQYF.